The rows below give T cell receptor beta chains drawn from one sample of a study of blood T cell repertoires in COVID-19. Clones were read by immunoSEQ multiplex PCR, and TCRdb kept only the in-frame ones, dropping some. The table records some 200,000 clones, more than 75% of them present only once. The sequenced sample consisted of peripheral blood. The source of these receptors is a woman aged 35 to 49 with acute or convalescent COVID-19. Both conserved end residues are trimmed from each CDR3. Each record gives: J gene, V gene, CDR3 protein.

J gene: TRBJ1-2
V gene: TRBV28
CDR3 protein: ASTTPGQGSYGYT

J gene: TRBJ1-2
V gene: TRBV20-1
CDR3 protein: SASSGTDYGYT

J gene: TRBJ2-7
V gene: TRBV18
CDR3 protein: ASSPPYSSYEQY

J gene: TRBJ2-6
V gene: TRBV29-1
CDR3 protein: SVEGIASGTTGANVLT

J gene: TRBJ2-7
V gene: TRBV7-6
CDR3 protein: ASSPQGDGRYEQY

J gene: TRBJ2-1
V gene: TRBV24-1
CDR3 protein: ATSDFNNEQF

J gene: TRBJ1-2
V gene: TRBV30
CDR3 protein: AWSQGYGYT

J gene: TRBJ2-6
V gene: TRBV2
CDR3 protein: ASHGGAGANVLT

J gene: TRBJ2-7
V gene: TRBV27
CDR3 protein: ASGTGGLYEQY

J gene: TRBJ2-1
V gene: TRBV20-1
CDR3 protein: SASSLAGVGNEQF

J gene: TRBJ2-7
V gene: TRBV27
CDR3 protein: ASTNRGINEQY

J gene: TRBJ2-1
V gene: TRBV7-8
CDR3 protein: ASSSGDTDLNNEQF

J gene: TRBJ1-2
V gene: TRBV28
CDR3 protein: ASSLGQSNYGYT

J gene: TRBJ2-3
V gene: TRBV5-1
CDR3 protein: ASSPTTSELEQY

J gene: TRBJ2-6
V gene: TRBV5-1
CDR3 protein: ASSQPTGSGANVLT

J gene: TRBJ1-5
V gene: TRBV5-6
CDR3 protein: ASSAGTGSNQPQH

J gene: TRBJ1-4
V gene: TRBV6-5
CDR3 protein: ATTLQGAGEKLF

J gene: TRBJ2-3
V gene: TRBV9
CDR3 protein: ASSEQVDTQY

J gene: TRBJ2-1
V gene: TRBV11-3
CDR3 protein: ASSSLVYNEQF

J gene: TRBJ1-6
V gene: TRBV6-5
CDR3 protein: ASSYSRDSPLH

J gene: TRBJ2-1
V gene: TRBV6-2/TRBV6-3
CDR3 protein: ASSKLAGAQLGEQF

J gene: TRBJ2-7
V gene: TRBV12-5
CDR3 protein: ASGLDDSRVYEQY

J gene: TRBJ2-3
V gene: TRBV7-2
CDR3 protein: ASSFMGATDTQY

J gene: TRBJ2-7
V gene: TRBV11-2
CDR3 protein: ASTSRGMGEQY

J gene: TRBJ2-1
V gene: TRBV5-5
CDR3 protein: ASSPPGANEQF

J gene: TRBJ1-4
V gene: TRBV6-5
CDR3 protein: ASSYWGGSNEKLF

J gene: TRBJ1-5
V gene: TRBV2
CDR3 protein: ASSAQGGSNQPQH

J gene: TRBJ1-4
V gene: TRBV6-6
CDR3 protein: ASKPPGRVLNEKLF

J gene: TRBJ2-2
V gene: TRBV3-1/TRBV3-2
CDR3 protein: ASSPHSGGGTGELF

J gene: TRBJ2-7
V gene: TRBV2
CDR3 protein: AGKQGAGSYEQY

J gene: TRBJ2-7
V gene: TRBV14
CDR3 protein: ASSRRTGTITYEQY

J gene: TRBJ2-3
V gene: TRBV2
CDR3 protein: ASRFSGGTDTQY

J gene: TRBJ1-2
V gene: TRBV9
CDR3 protein: ASSVREGNGYT

J gene: TRBJ1-2
V gene: TRBV9
CDR3 protein: ASSVGVGQGTYGYT

J gene: TRBJ2-5
V gene: TRBV5-4
CDR3 protein: ASSFPGRETQY

J gene: TRBJ1-2
V gene: TRBV6-1
CDR3 protein: ASSDASYGYT

J gene: TRBJ1-1
V gene: TRBV27
CDR3 protein: ASSREDRGAEAF

J gene: TRBJ2-3
V gene: TRBV19
CDR3 protein: ASSISSGGMDTQY

J gene: TRBJ2-7
V gene: TRBV19
CDR3 protein: ASSGSGAISREQY

J gene: TRBJ1-1
V gene: TRBV6-5
CDR3 protein: ASSYSVANTEAF

J gene: TRBJ1-4
V gene: TRBV7-2
CDR3 protein: ASSWNRGANEKLF

J gene: TRBJ2-1
V gene: TRBV3-1/TRBV3-2
CDR3 protein: ASSPRIGLANHNEQF

J gene: TRBJ2-5
V gene: TRBV19
CDR3 protein: ASSRALSIGEETQY

J gene: TRBJ1-5
V gene: TRBV4-2
CDR3 protein: ASSQGQGLQPQH

J gene: TRBJ1-6
V gene: TRBV27
CDR3 protein: VSSPGQGSSYNSPLH

J gene: TRBJ2-3
V gene: TRBV2
CDR3 protein: ASSVSRTESTDTQY

J gene: TRBJ2-2
V gene: TRBV10-3
CDR3 protein: AISESKTSHTGELF

J gene: TRBJ1-1
V gene: TRBV6-5
CDR3 protein: ASSGQTNTEAF

J gene: TRBJ1-6
V gene: TRBV7-9
CDR3 protein: ASSPKDSRLH

J gene: TRBJ2-1
V gene: TRBV21-1
CDR3 protein: ASSTNYRLADSSYNEQF

J gene: TRBJ2-5
V gene: TRBV5-4
CDR3 protein: ASSPGTSGRETQY

J gene: TRBJ2-3
V gene: TRBV7-2
CDR3 protein: ASSPDGFTDTQY

J gene: TRBJ1-6
V gene: TRBV6-4
CDR3 protein: ASRQGASGSPLH